This TCR beta chain was sequenced in a study of cytomegalovirus exposure and HLA in healthy donors. Study-wide results and limits: Trimming of TCR beta V- and J-genes showed a link, identified in a later analysis, to a missense DCLRE1C variant. Relative to the roughly 640-donor mean, N-insertions were reportedly fewer in an Asian-associated ancestry cluster in a later analysis.

Turning to this clone: The target antigen is unknown.

V shed 0 bases and J 2 bases; nucleotides not matched to a gene: 4. CDR1 and CDR2 from the germline V gene are LGHNA and YNFKEQ. The CDR3 has 15 amino acids. A multiplex PCR was run with 60 Vbeta primers and 13 Jbeta primers. The repertoire was sequenced with immunoSEQ multiplex PCR; TCRdb's copy has only in-frame clones and lacks some. This table holds roughly 75,000 clones, 65% to 90% found once. This sequence was found in an older man in good health and CMV-seropositive. Sequencing input: PBMCs. The chain recombines TRBV4-2 with TRBJ2-7, with 7 bases lining up with TRBD2. The CDR3 is CASSQDFGGTYEQYF. As DNA, the CDR3 is TGTGCCAGCAGCCAAGATTTCGGGGGGACCTACGAGCAGTACTTC.